These 14 T cell receptor beta chains were all obtained from the same sample, sequenced in a study of cytotoxic CD8 clonotypes in ibrutinib-treated CLL. Produced via immunoSEQ multiplex PCR; TCRdb's table is partial and in-frame only. The sample contains 250,000 to 350,000 clones, less than 85% of which appear only once. Sequences were derived from PBMCs, sampled at disease progression, from a patient treated with ibrutinib. These receptors were obtained from a human donor with chronic lymphocytic leukemia.

J is TRBJ2-3 and V is TRBV7-6; tentative D call: TRBD2 (5 bases). This CDR3 has 13 residues. Germline CDR1 and CDR2: SGHVS and FNYEAQ. V lost 1 base and J lost 7, with 9 bases in between. CDR3 loop: CASSLVAGNTQYF. In nucleotides, the CDR3 is TGTGCCAGCAGCTTAGTCGCCGGGAATACGCAGTATTTT.

The chain has TRBV7-7 and TRBJ1-1; D perhaps matches TRBD1 (5 bases). The CDR3 loop spans 15 amino acids. The germline V gene encodes CDR1 SSHAT and CDR2 FNYEAQ (reference sequence). Trimming stripped 5 bases from V and 3 bases from J, with 16 bases between. CDR3 coding DNA: TGTGCCAGCAGCCCCGGGCCAGGGACTGACACTGAAGCTTTCTTT. As protein: CASSPGPGTDTEAFF. Full variable domain (rest looked up from reference TRBV7-7 and TRBJ1-1): GAGVSQSPRYKVTKRGQDVTLRCDPISSHATLYWYQQALGQGPEFLTYFNYEAQPDKSGLPSDRFSAERPEGSISTLTIQRTEQRDSAMYRCASSPGPGTDTEAFFGQGTRLTVV.

This sequence joins TRBV5-1 and TRBJ2-1; TRBD1 agrees at 9 bases. Losses at the gene ends were 4 bases for V and 6 bases for J; bases not matched to a gene: 8. CDR3 size: 15 residues. Germline CDR1 is SGHRS and CDR2 is YFSETQ. The CDR3 nucleotides read TGCGCCAGCAGCCTCGCCGGGACAGGGTCCAATGAGCAGTTCTTC. Translating gives CASSLAGTGSNEQFF. The variable domain in full, completed from reference TRBV5-1 and TRBJ2-1, reads KAGVTQTPRYLIKTRGQQVTLSCSPISGHRSVSWYQQTPGQGLQFLFEYFSETQRNKGNFPGRFSGRQFSNSRSEMNVSTLELGDSALYLCASSLAGTGSNEQFFGPGTRLTVL.

V gene TRBV29-1 combines with J gene TRBJ2-7; 9 bases agree with TRBD2. Germline V gives CDR1 SQVTM, CDR2 ANQGSEA. J lost 1 base, V lost 4 bases, and 5 bases had no gene match. The CDR3 runs 14 residues. The CDR3 coding sequence is TGCAGCGTTGCTGGACTAGCGACTTCCTACGAGCAGTACTTC. Protein: CSVAGLATSYEQYF.

The rearrangement joins TRBV5-4 to TRBJ2-7; possibly TRBD1 for D (5 bases). In germline, CDR1 is SGHNT, CDR2 YYREEE (reference sequence). Trimming pared 0 bases from V and 5 bases from J, leaving 6 bases between. The CDR3 loop spans 12 amino acids. CDR3 nucleotides: TGTGCCAGCAGCTTGGGACAGAACGAGCAGTACTTC. This encodes CASSLGQNEQYF.

The chain is built from TRBV5-5 and TRBJ2-3; 7 positions agree with TRBD2. The CDR3 contains 14 residues. Germline V gene lookup returns CDR1 SGHKS and CDR2 YYEKEE (reference sequence). The V and J ends lost 7 bases and 1 base, in that order; junction bases with no gene match: 6. CDR3 bases: TGTGCCAGCTCCGGGGGGTACGGCACAGATACGCAGTATTTT. Translating it yields CASSGGYGTDTQYF.

In DNA form, the CDR3 reads TGTGCCAGTAGTCATTTGGGACAGGGCAACAATGAGCAGTTCTTC. This sequence encodes CASSHLGQGNNEQFF. This sequence joins TRBV19 and TRBJ2-1, with 9 bases identical to TRBD1. Germline CDR1 is LNHDA and CDR2 is SQIVND (reference sequence). The CDR3 is 15 amino acids. The junction had 7 bases not matched to a gene; V was cut back by 5 bases and J by 5 bases.

This clone has a single count. The CDR3 DNA sequence: TGTGCCAGCAGTGTCGCCGCCGGGACTAGCGGGGGCCATGAGCAGTTCTTC. Translation gives CASSVAAGTSGGHEQFF. The gene calls are TRBV13 and TRBJ2-1; 14 positions agree with TRBD2. The CDR3 has 17 amino acids. Germline V gives CDR1 PRHDT, CDR2 FYEKMQ (reference sequence). Trimming took 6 bases from V and 8 from J; bases not matched to a gene: 12.

The chain employs TRBV7-9 and TRBJ1-1; TRBD1 matches at 8 bases. Losses at the gene ends were 5 bases for V and 0 bases for J; bases not matched to a gene: 5. The CDR3 covers 15 residues. CDR1 and CDR2 from the germline V gene are SEHNR and FQNEAQ (reference sequence). The CDR3 region has the DNA TGTGCCAGCAGCCTGACAGGGGTCCTGAACACTGAAGCTTTCTTT. Translation: CASSLTGVLNTEAFF.

The CDR3: CASSFREGLTDTQYF. The CDR3 nucleotides read TGTGCCAGCAGCTTTCGGGAGGGGCTCACAGATACGCAGTATTTT. The rearrangement joins TRBV5-6 to TRBJ2-3, with 8 bases matching TRBD2. CDR1 is SGHDT, CDR2 YYEEEE, per germline. CDR3 length: 15 amino acids. J lost 2 bases, V lost 2 bases, and 4 bases had no gene match.

This rearrangement joins TRBV29-1 to TRBJ2-5; 11 positions match TRBD1. Trimming removed 7 bases from V and 4 bases from J; junction bases left unmatched: 5. The CDR3 has 13 amino acids. Germline loops: CDR1 SQVTM, CDR2 ANQGSEA. The CDR3 DNA follows: TGCAGCGCCGGGACAGGGGGACTAGAGACCCAGTACTTC. It codes for CSAGTGGLETQYF.

The J gene is TRBJ1-5, the V gene TRBV19, with D possibly matching TRBD1 (6 bases). Germline-derived CDR1 and CDR2 are LNHDA and SQIVND (reference sequence). The CDR3 has 17 amino acids. Trimming cost V 2 bases and J 1 base, with 15 bases left between them. The CDR3 bases are TGTGCCAGTAGTATATCCCTCAGGGGATCGAGCAATCAGCCCCAGCATTTT. It encodes CASSISLRGSSNQPQHF.

The chain combines TRBV5-1 with TRBJ2-2; 8 nucleotides agree with TRBD1. The CDR3 totals 15 residues. V gave up 5 bases and J gave up 4 bases; unmatched junction bases: 7. Germline CDR1 SGHRS, CDR2 YFSETQ. This chain's CDR3 is CASRLTGVGTGELFF. The CDR3 bases are TGCGCCAGCAGGCTGACAGGGGTGGGCACCGGGGAGCTGTTTTTT.

V usage is TRBV9 and J usage is TRBJ2-1; D is perhaps TRBD1 (6 bases). V gave up 0 bases and J gave up 8 bases, with 12 bases separating them. The CDR3 covers 14 residues. In germline, CDR1 is SGDLS, CDR2 YYNGEE. The CDR3 DNA sequence: TGTGCCAGCAGCGTAGAGGCAGGGGCGGATGAGCAGTTCTTC. This gives the protein CASSVEAGADEQFF.